Sequencing of this T cell receptor beta chain was carried out in a study of tumor-infiltrating lymphocytes in primary liver carcinoma. Study-wide background: The patients, men and women alike, were aged 30 to 69 years. Overall study findings and caveats: Tumor-adjacent and tumor-blood pairs displayed less overlap than did pairs of tumor regions. Found in all five tumor regions were only about 7-24% of top clones. Tumor tissue displayed a significantly greater top-250-clone fraction than blood (p = 0.039).

Unsorted bulk tissue (about 20-32 mg) underwent RNA and DNA co-extraction. 16 amino acids form the CDR3, both terminal residues included. Germline CDR1 is SGHVS and CDR2 is FQNEAQ. A constant-region primer served to make TCR beta cDNA from roughly 480 ng total RNA. Slightly modified ARM-PCR with three nested multiplex PCR rounds yielded TCR beta libraries. The opening two PCR rounds, approximately 10 cycles each, paired TRBV1-TRBV30 forward primers with a C-beta reverse primer. TCRdb re-called the multiplex PCR reads with MiXCR, one entry per CDR3 protein. The data show 100,000 to 150,000 distinct CDR3 sequences, 64% seen once. Of note for this clonotype: The target antigen is unknown. As the CDR3 is not closed by the conserved phenylalanine or tryptophan, this likely results from a read error. The limits of the CDR3 on the DNA are not certain, so only TCRdb's listed CDR3 is given.

This chain links TRBV7-8 with TRBJ1-6. The clonotype comes from a woman aged 60 to 75 with primary liver carcinoma and hepatitis B virus infection. The specimen sequenced was liver tumor tissue from sampling region 3. Subset denoted: tumor region T3, left-lateral pole. CDR3 loop: CTSSLGQGSYYSPVHS.